Listed here are 19 T cell receptor beta chains from one sample, sequenced in a study of blood T cell repertoires in COVID-19. This table comes from immunoSEQ multiplex PCR, and its TCRdb copy is limited to in-frame clones, with some not included. This sample has 95,000 to 150,000 clones, with roughly 85% found just once. Input material: peripheral blood. Receptor source: a man aged 40-49 years with acute or convalescent COVID-19.

The gene calls are TRBV5-5 and TRBJ1-1; unclear D gene. Germline V CDR1 and CDR2: SGHKS, YYEKEE (reference sequence). Trimming cost V 1 base and J 6 bases, with 10 bases left between them. This CDR3 comprises 13 residues. The CDR3 DNA reads TGTGCCAGCAGCTTGAGTTACGGGGCTGAAGCTTTCTTT. It codes for CASSLSYGAEAFF.

The chain has TRBV19 and TRBJ2-5, with D tentatively TRBD1 (6 bases). The V end lost 5 bases, the J end lost 3 bases, and 10 bases lay between the germline ends. Germline V gene lookup returns CDR1 LNHDA and CDR2 SQIVND (reference sequence). The CDR3 sequence is 13 residues long. The CDR3 bases are TGTGCCAGTAGTGCCTGGACAGAAGAGACCCAGTACTTC. Translating it yields CASSAWTEETQYF.

This chain links TRBV7-9 with TRBJ1-3, with D possibly matching TRBD1 (5 bases). Germline CDR1 reads SEHNR; CDR2 reads FQNEAQ (reference sequence). This CDR3 has 16 residues. V lost 1 base, J lost 2 bases, and 12 bases lay in between. CDR3 in amino acids: CASSLGKGITGNTIYF. CDR3 DNA sequence: TGTGCCAGCAGCTTAGGAAAGGGGATTACTGGAAACACCATATATTTT. The complete variable domain, with remaining parts taken from reference TRBV7-9 and TRBJ1-3, reads DTGVSQNPRHKITKRGQNVTFRCDPISEHNRLYWYRQTLGQGPEFLTYFQNEAQLEKSRLLSDRFSAERPKGSFSTLEIQRTEQGDSAMYLCASSLGKGITGNTIYFGEGSWLTVV.

The V gene is TRBV19, the J gene TRBJ1-1; 8 nucleotides match TRBD1. The CDR3 covers 15 residues. V was clipped by 9 bases and J by 2 bases; unmatched bases: 11. In germline, CDR1 is LNHDA, CDR2 SQIVND (reference sequence). The DNA of the CDR3 is TGTGCCAGCGAAGATCAGGGGGCCCATAACACTGAAGCTTTCTTT. Its protein product is CASEDQGAHNTEAFF.

The V gene is TRBV30, the J gene TRBJ2-2; possible D gene TRBD1, 5 bases. This CDR3 is built from 15 residues. Germline values: CDR1 GTSNPN, CDR2 SVGIG (reference sequence). V dropped 0 bases and J dropped 4 bases, with 12 bases sitting between them. CDR3: CAWSVTIRGTGELFF. The CDR3 DNA reads TGTGCCTGGAGTGTAACTATTAGGGGCACCGGGGAGCTGTTTTTT.

CDR3 sequence: CASSRQGALGYTF. The CDR3, as DNA: TGTGCCAGCAGTCGGCAGGGGGCGCTTGGCTACACCTTC. V gene TRBV27 combines with J gene TRBJ1-2; 8 bases line up with TRBD1. Germline CDR1 is MNHEY and CDR2 is SMNVEV (reference sequence). V shed 5 bases and J 7 bases; nucleotides not matched to a gene: 6. The CDR3 runs 13 residues.

The gene calls are TRBV27 and TRBJ1-1; possibly TRBD1 for D (5 bases). The CDR3 is 14 amino acids. Germline V gene lookup returns CDR1 MNHEY and CDR2 SMNVEV (reference sequence). Trimming pared 5 bases from V and 7 bases from J, leaving 17 bases between. The CDR3 loop reads CASSLHQGTGEAFF. CDR3 sequence (DNA): TGTGCCAGCAGTCTCCACCAGGGAACGGGTGAAGCTTTCTTT.

The chain combines TRBV10-2 with TRBJ2-1; perhaps TRBD2 as D (6 bases). Trimming left V 8 bases short and J 8 bases short, with 31 bases between. The CDR3 is made up of 18 amino acids. CDR1 and CDR2 (germline): WSHSY, SAAADI. The CDR3 sequence: CASSFALTRRGIDDEQFF. CDR3 DNA: TGCGCCAGCTCTTTCGCCCTGACCCGGCGGGGTATCGACGATGAGCAGTTCTTC.

This clone was seen only once. V gene TRBV6-1 combines with J gene TRBJ2-4; the D is unclear. The V end lost 3 bases, the J end lost 1 base, and 13 bases lay between the germline ends. The CDR3 is 16 amino acids. CDR1 and CDR2 (germline): MNHNS, SASEGT. The CDR3 region is CASSERQQGAKNIQYF. CDR3 in DNA: TGTGCCAGCAGTGAGCGGCAGCAAGGCGCCAAAAACATTCAGTACTTC.

V is TRBV29-1 and J is TRBJ1-1; perhaps TRBD1 as D (5 bases). V was cut by 6 bases and J by 8 bases, with 16 bases left in between. Germline loops: CDR1 SQVTM, CDR2 ANQGSEA. The CDR3 has 12 amino acids. CDR3 nucleotides: TGCAGCGTCTTGGAGGGGTACAGGGAAGCTTTCTTT. As protein: CSVLEGYREAFF.

The chain employs TRBV6-5 and TRBJ1-1; TRBD1 matches at 8 bases. Trimming removed 6 bases from V and 5 bases from J; junction bases left unmatched: 8. Looked up from germline, CDR1 is MNHEY and CDR2 is SVGAGI. The CDR3 loop spans 14 amino acids. CDR3 bases: TGTGCCAGCAGCAGGGGGCTCCGGGGGACTGAAGCTTTCTTT. This gives the protein CASSRGLRGTEAFF.

The chain has TRBV5-5 and TRBJ1-5, with D possibly being TRBD1 (5 bases). The germline V gene has CDR1 SGHKS and CDR2 YYEKEE (reference sequence). This CDR3 is 13 amino acids long. V was shortened by 4 bases and J by 5 bases, with 10 bases between the two germline ends. CDR3 bases: TGTGCCAGCAGCGAGGAGGGGTATCAGCCCCAGCATTTT. As protein: CASSEEGYQPQHF.

V usage is TRBV3-1 (or the pseudogene TRBV3-2) and J usage is TRBJ2-2; 14 nucleotides match TRBD2. Germline CDR1 and CDR2: LGHDT and YNNKEL (reference sequence). This CDR3 comprises 16 residues. V dropped 3 bases and J dropped 6; count of bases not matched to a gene: 3. CDR3 in DNA: TGTGCCAGCAGCCAGAGGACTAGCGGGGGGTCCGGGGAGCTGTTTTTT. This encodes CASSQRTSGGSGELFF.

The chain joins TRBV19 to TRBJ2-7; perhaps TRBD1 as D (6 bases). Trimming removed 0 bases at V and 1 base at J, with 7 bases between. CDR1 and CDR2 from the germline V gene are LNHDA and SQIVND (reference sequence). The CDR3 spans 14 residues. CDR3 coding DNA: TGTGCCAGTAGTATAGAGGACAGTTCCTACGAGCAGTACTTC. It codes for CASSIEDSSYEQYF.

The CDR3: CASSPGGQSNEKLFF. The DNA for the CDR3 is TGTGCCAGCAGCCCGGGTGGACAGAGTAATGAAAAACTGTTTTTT. The chain couples TRBV5-6 to TRBJ1-4, with a weak D call TRBD1 (6 bases). The V end was cut by 4 bases, the J end by 4 bases, with 14 bases between. The CDR3 loop spans 15 amino acids. CDR1 is SGHDT and CDR2 is YYEEEE in the germline V gene.

The chain uses TRBV6-5 and TRBJ1-1, with 8 bases fitting TRBD1. Germline CDR1 reads MNHEY; CDR2 reads SVGAGI. The CDR3 is 15 residues long. The V and J ends lost 4 bases and 6 bases, in that order; junction bases with no gene match: 10. Written as DNA, the CDR3 is TGTGCCAGCAGTTCCGGGTCCAGGGGGCTAGCTGAAGCTTTCTTT. Translation gives CASSSGSRGLAEAFF.

The V and J genes are TRBV6-1 and TRBJ2-5, with 8 nucleotides matching TRBD1. Trimming at V came to 3 bases and at J to 4 bases, leaving 7 bases not matched to a gene. Germline CDR1 is MNHNS and CDR2 is SASEGT. This CDR3 is 15 amino acids long. The CDR3 DNA reads as TGTGCCAGCAGTGACAGCCAGGGGGCTGGAGAGACCCAGTACTTC. Amino acid sequence: CASSDSQGAGETQYF.

This clone was detected once. Mismatch with germline at one junction end may stem from a read error. DNA for the CDR3: TGTGCCAGTAGTATAGTAAGAGACACCATGCTTTTT. Its translation is CASSIVRDTMLF. This chain joins TRBV19 and TRBJ1-5; unclear D gene. The germline V gene encodes CDR1 LNHDA and CDR2 SQIVND (reference sequence). The CDR3 spans 12 residues.

The V call is TRBV6-6, the J call TRBJ1-6; D is perhaps TRBD1 (5 bases). The CDR3 totals 13 residues. The germline CDR1 and CDR2 sequences are MNHNY and SVGAGI (reference sequence). Trimming stripped 6 bases from V and 7 bases from J, with 10 bases between. The CDR3 loop is CASRSTENSPLHF. In DNA form, the CDR3 reads TGTGCCAGCAGATCGACAGAAAATTCACCCCTCCACTTT.